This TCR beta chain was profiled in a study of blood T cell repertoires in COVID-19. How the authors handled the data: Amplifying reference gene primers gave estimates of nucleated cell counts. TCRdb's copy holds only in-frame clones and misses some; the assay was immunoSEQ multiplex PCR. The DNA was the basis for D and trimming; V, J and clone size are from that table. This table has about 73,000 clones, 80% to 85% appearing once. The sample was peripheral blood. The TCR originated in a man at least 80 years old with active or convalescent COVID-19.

The CDR3 nucleotides are TGTGCCAGCAGTCTGACAGGGTCCTACTCCTACGAGCAGTACTTC. It encodes CASSLTGSYSYEQYF. The chain couples TRBV14 to TRBJ2-7, with 7 bases that match TRBD1. The CDR3 has 15 amino acids. The junction had 8 bases not matched to a gene; V was cut back by 6 bases and J by 0 bases. Germline values: CDR1 SGHDN, CDR2 FVKESK.